What follows is one T cell receptor beta chain and its context. The target antigen is unknown. Assay: immunoSEQ multiplex PCR; the TCRdb copy retains only in-frame clones and omits some. The top ten hold roughly 5.7% of the sample, which has about 24,000 clones, roughly 76% seen once. This record comes from a study of vaccination effects on CD4 cells after COVID-19. The V end was cut by 2 bases, the J end by 8 bases, with 13 bases between. The germline V gene encodes CDR1 LGHDT and CDR2 YNNKEL (reference sequence). The CDR3 spans 14 residues. Antigen-specific CD4+ T cells were expanded with viral peptide pools in the ViraFEST assay before sequencing. Investigators separated out CD4+ T cells once around eleven days of culture had passed. Each person got two doses of an mRNA SARS-CoV-2 vaccine, BNT162b2 or mRNA-1273.

Sequences were derived from CD4+ T cells from PBMCs cultured with SARS-CoV-2 spike peptides, sampled after COVID-19 vaccination. The sequence derives from a human donor who received a COVID-19 vaccine. Some clones in this sample may be carry-over from other donors' samples. The rearrangement joins TRBV3-1 (or the pseudogene TRBV3-2) to TRBJ1-5; D possibly corresponds to TRBD1 (5 bases). CDR3 coding DNA: TGTGCCAGCAGCCAAACAGGCTCAAGCGAGCCCCAGCATTTT. Protein sequence: CASSQTGSSEPQHF.